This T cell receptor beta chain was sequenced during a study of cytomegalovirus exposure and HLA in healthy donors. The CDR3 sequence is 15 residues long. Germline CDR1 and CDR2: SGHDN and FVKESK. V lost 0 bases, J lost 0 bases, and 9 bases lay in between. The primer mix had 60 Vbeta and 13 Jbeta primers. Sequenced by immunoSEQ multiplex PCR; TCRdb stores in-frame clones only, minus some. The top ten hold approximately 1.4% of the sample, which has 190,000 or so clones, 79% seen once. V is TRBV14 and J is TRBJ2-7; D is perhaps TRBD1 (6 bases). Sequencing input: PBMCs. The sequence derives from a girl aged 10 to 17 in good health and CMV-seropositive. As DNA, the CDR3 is TGTGCCAGCAGCCAAGACAGGGGATACTCCTACGAGCAGTACTTC. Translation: CASSQDRGYSYEQYF.